This passage covers 10 T cell receptor beta chains from one sample sequenced in a study of shared clonotypes between healthy human individuals. Sequencing used immunoSEQ multiplex PCR; TCRdb keeps in-frame clones, though not all of them. Among roughly 1.5 million clones, 95% to 99% were seen once, and the ten largest hold approximately 0.45%. The sample was naive CD4+ T cells sorted from blood. Subset defined: CD45RA+ positively selected. The receptors originated from a man aged 25-40 years in good health.

The rearrangement joins TRBV28 to TRBJ2-5; D may be TRBD2 (5 bases). V was trimmed by 4 bases and J by 14 bases, leaving 17 bases between them. The germline CDR1 and CDR2 sequences are MDHEN and SYDVKM. The CDR3 has 12 residues. Here the CDR3 reads CASSSIERPSYF. CDR3 DNA: TGTGCCAGCAGTTCTATCGAGCGGCCCTCATACTTC.

This clone was seen a handful of times. The chain uses TRBV2 and TRBJ2-7; no clear D. From germline, CDR1 is SNHLY and CDR2 FYNNEI. Trimming stripped 4 bases from V and 3 bases from J, with 7 bases between. The length of the CDR3 is 12 residues. The CDR3 DNA reads TGTGCCAGCAGTGCCGCCCTCTACGAGCAGTACTTC. Protein: CASSAALYEQYF.

This chain links TRBV10-3 with TRBJ2-1; 7 positions match TRBD2. The V gene end was trimmed by 10 bases and the J gene end by 7 bases; junction bases not matched to a gene: 7. Looked up from germline, CDR1 is ENHRY and CDR2 is SYGVKD. The CDR3 contains 12 residues. The CDR3 region is CATGLVGNEQFF. The CDR3 DNA follows: TGTGCCACCGGACTAGTGGGAAATGAGCAGTTCTTC.

The chain links TRBV7-2 to TRBJ2-6, with D uncertain. This CDR3 is built from 18 residues. V was shortened by 4 bases and J by 0 bases, with 16 bases between the two germline ends. CDR1 and CDR2 from the germline V gene are SGHTA and FQGNSA. DNA of the CDR3: TGTGCCAGCAGCTCACGACCTGGTTGGTTCTCTGGGGCCAACGTCCTGACTTTC. It specifies CASSSRPGWFSGANVLTF. Full variable domain (remainder filled in from reference TRBV7-2 and TRBJ2-6): GAGVSQSPSNKVTEKGKDVELRCDPISGHTALYWYRQSLGQGLEFLIYFQGNSAPDKSGLPSDRFSAERTGGSVSTLTIQRTQQEDSAVYLCASSSRPGWFSGANVLTFGAGSRLTVL.

V and J are TRBV11-2 and TRBJ2-3; D call uncertain. Deletions cut 5 bases from V and 7 bases from J, with 13 bases between. Germline-derived CDR1 and CDR2 are SGHAT and FQNNGV. CDR3 length: 13 amino acids. The CDR3 DNA follows: TGTGCCAGCAGCAAAGGGATCTACTATACGCAGTATTTT. This sequence encodes CASSKGIYYTQYF.

This CDR3 reads CAWSVPLVSSGVRKNTEAFF. The CDR3 nucleotides read TGTGCCTGGAGTGTACCTTTGGTATCATCAGGGGTAAGGAAAAACACTGAAGCTTTCTTT. The V call is TRBV30, the J call TRBJ1-1; D is perhaps TRBD1 (6 bases). This CDR3 is 20 amino acids long. In germline, CDR1 is GTSNPN, CDR2 SVGIG (reference sequence). Trimming cost V 0 bases and J 2 bases, with 28 bases left between them. Filled out from reference TRBV30 and TRBJ1-1, the complete variable domain reads SQTIHQWPATLVQPVGSPLSLECTVEGTSNPNLYWYRQAAGRGLQLLFYSVGIGQISSEVPQNLSASRPQDRQFILSSKKLLLSDSGFYLCAWSVPLVSSGVRKNTEAFFGQGTRLTVV.

Turning to this clone: The same CDR3 arises from other DNA sequences in this sample as well. The rearrangement uses TRBV7-2 and TRBJ1-5; maybe TRBD1 (6 bases). The V end lost 2 bases, the J end lost 4 bases, and 9 bases lay between the germline ends. The V gene's germline CDR1 is SGHTA and CDR2 FQGNSA. This CDR3 has 14 residues. The DNA of the CDR3 is TGTGCCAGCAGCTTAAGGCAGGGGAATCAGCCCCAGCATTTT. It yields the protein CASSLRQGNQPQHF.

This rearrangement joins TRBV7-2 to TRBJ1-2; possibly TRBD1 for D (6 bases). The CDR3 covers 15 residues. Trimming shortened V by 1 base and J by 5 bases, and 14 bases separated the two germline ends. Germline CDR1 is SGHTA and CDR2 is FQGNSA. Here the CDR3 reads CASSLDNRAGYGYTF. Written as DNA, the CDR3 is TGTGCCAGCAGCTTAGATAACAGGGCGGGATATGGCTACACCTTC. Drawing the rest from reference TRBV7-2 and TRBJ1-2, the complete variable domain is GAGVSQSPSNKVTEKGKDVELRCDPISGHTALYWYRQSLGQGLEFLIYFQGNSAPDKSGLPSDRFSAERTGGSVSTLTIQRTQQEDSAVYLCASSLDNRAGYGYTFGSGTRLTVV.

This rearrangement joins TRBV28 to TRBJ2-7; D gene uncertain. Per germline, CDR1 MDHEN and CDR2 SYDVKM. The V gene lost 7 bases and the J gene lost 3 bases, with 16 bases spanning the gap. The CDR3 spans 14 residues. The CDR3 loop is CASKGEALLYEQYF. CDR3 coding DNA: TGTGCCAGCAAGGGCGAAGCCCTTCTCTACGAGCAGTACTTC.

The CDR3 DNA is TGTGCCAGCGGCCTCAGGGGCCCTGGAAACACCATATATTTT. Its protein is CASGLRGPGNTIYF. V is TRBV28 and J is TRBJ1-3; maybe TRBD1 (6 bases). This CDR3 is 14 amino acids long. Germline V gene data show CDR1 as MDHEN and CDR2 as SYDVKM. Trimming removed 8 bases at V and 2 bases at J, with 13 bases between.